This T cell receptor (beta chain) was sequenced in a study of blood T cell repertoires in COVID-19. The authors' processing: Quantification of nucleated cells was approximated via reference gene primer amplification. The repertoire was sequenced with immunoSEQ multiplex PCR; TCRdb's copy has only in-frame clones and lacks some. That table supplies the V and J calls and clone size; D and trimming were determined from the DNA. This sample has approximately 140,000 clones, with approximately 85% found just once. The material sequenced was peripheral blood. The origin of this receptor is a woman aged 55 to 70 with COVID-19, enrolled during active disease.

CDR3 bases: TGTGCCTGGGGGCCGGCTAGCCGGATCGGGGAGCTGTTTTTT. Amino acids: CAWGPASRIGELFF. The chain is built from TRBV30 and TRBJ2-2, with D possibly TRBD2 on 5 matching bases. V was pared by 5 bases and J by 7 bases, with 17 bases between. The germline gives CDR1 GTSNPN, CDR2 SVGIG (reference sequence). The CDR3 spans 14 residues.